A single T cell receptor beta chain is shown here with its context. The junction departs from germline at one end; a sequencing error may be responsible. The sample comes from a study of blood T cell repertoires in COVID-19. In the original processing: Amplifying reference gene primers gave estimates of nucleated cell counts. Only in-frame clones appear in the TCRdb table, and some are missing; sequencing was by immunoSEQ multiplex PCR. The V and J calls and clone size were taken over from that table, and D and trimming were inferred from the DNA. Among 85,000 to 100,000 clones listed, less than 85% were seen once. The sequenced material came from peripheral blood. This sequence originates from a woman older than 75 with active or convalescent COVID-19.

The CDR3 here is CASTGQGSSGELFF. For the CDR3, the DNA is TGTGCCAGCACGGGACAGGGATCGTCCGGGGAGCTGTTTTTT. V usage is TRBV5-1 and J usage is TRBJ2-2, with TRBD1 identical over 9 bases. The CDR3 sequence is 14 residues long. In germline, CDR1 is SGHRS, CDR2 YFSETQ.